The sample holds many counts of the clone carrying this T cell receptor (beta chain). Antigen specificity is unknown. A much larger clone lies one base from this, so it may be a read error. TCRdb called the 5' RACE reads again in MiXCR, with one record for every CDR3 protein. The sample yields about 27,000 distinct CDR3 sequences, over 20% seen once. The data belong to a study of neurological immune-mediated disorders. Study outcomes and limitations: CDR3 amino acid sequences of expanded clones were not shared across subjects, a result suggesting private repertoires in all groups. In HTLV-1-associated myelopathy, TCR clonal expansion was greatest, and in multiple sclerosis it was least, below healthy controls.

It was blood bank volunteers in Maryland, USA who made up the healthy controls. Deletions cut 11 bases from V and 3 bases from J, with 20 bases between. The CDR3 is 14 amino acids. Germline V CDR1 and CDR2: MNHEY, SVGEGT. Sequencing was done on a sample of PBMCs. The chain links TRBV6-2 or TRBV6-3 to TRBJ2-7, with D possibly matching TRBD2 (7 bases). The receptor was isolated from a woman between 55 and 75 years old in good health. As DNA, the CDR3 is TGTGCCCCCGCTTTGGGGGGGGGGCACTACGAGCAGTACTTC. Translation gives CAPALGGGHYEQYF.